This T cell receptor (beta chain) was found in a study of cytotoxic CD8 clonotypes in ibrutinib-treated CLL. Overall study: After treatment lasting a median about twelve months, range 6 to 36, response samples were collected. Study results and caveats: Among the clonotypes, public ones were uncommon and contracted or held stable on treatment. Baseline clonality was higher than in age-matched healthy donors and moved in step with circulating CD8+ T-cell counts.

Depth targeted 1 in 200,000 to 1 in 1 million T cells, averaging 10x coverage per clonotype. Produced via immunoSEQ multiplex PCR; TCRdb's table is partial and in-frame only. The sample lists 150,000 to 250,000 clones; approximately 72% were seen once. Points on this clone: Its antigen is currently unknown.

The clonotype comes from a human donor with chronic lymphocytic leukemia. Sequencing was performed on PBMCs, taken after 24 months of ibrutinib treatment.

The CDR3 here is CASSLGLAGGIQYF. The CDR3 region has the DNA TGTGCCAGCAGCTTGGGACTAGCGGGCGGCATTCAGTACTTC. V gene TRBV7-2 combines with J gene TRBJ2-4, with 12 bases fitting TRBD2. Germline V gene sequence: CDR1 SGHTA, CDR2 FQGNSA. V was clipped by 3 bases and J by 9 bases; unmatched bases: 3. The CDR3 extends over 14 amino acids.